The T cell receptor beta chain under discussion was sequenced for a study of blood T cell repertoires in COVID-19. V was clipped by 4 bases and J by 1 base; unmatched bases: 1. The CDR3 length is 15 residues. Germline-derived CDR1 and CDR2 are LGHDT and YNNKEL (reference sequence). Sequencing used immunoSEQ multiplex PCR; TCRdb keeps in-frame clones, though not all of them. Of 200,000 to 300,000 clones listed, around four fifths are singletons. Sample: peripheral blood. V and J are TRBV3-1 (or the pseudogene TRBV3-2) and TRBJ2-7, with 13 bases that match TRBD2. This TCR came from a woman between 55 and 75 years old with active or convalescent COVID-19. In nucleotides, the CDR3 is TGTGCCAGCAGCCTGGGACTAGCGGGGTCCTACGAGCAGTACTTC. Translated, it gives CASSLGLAGSYEQYF.